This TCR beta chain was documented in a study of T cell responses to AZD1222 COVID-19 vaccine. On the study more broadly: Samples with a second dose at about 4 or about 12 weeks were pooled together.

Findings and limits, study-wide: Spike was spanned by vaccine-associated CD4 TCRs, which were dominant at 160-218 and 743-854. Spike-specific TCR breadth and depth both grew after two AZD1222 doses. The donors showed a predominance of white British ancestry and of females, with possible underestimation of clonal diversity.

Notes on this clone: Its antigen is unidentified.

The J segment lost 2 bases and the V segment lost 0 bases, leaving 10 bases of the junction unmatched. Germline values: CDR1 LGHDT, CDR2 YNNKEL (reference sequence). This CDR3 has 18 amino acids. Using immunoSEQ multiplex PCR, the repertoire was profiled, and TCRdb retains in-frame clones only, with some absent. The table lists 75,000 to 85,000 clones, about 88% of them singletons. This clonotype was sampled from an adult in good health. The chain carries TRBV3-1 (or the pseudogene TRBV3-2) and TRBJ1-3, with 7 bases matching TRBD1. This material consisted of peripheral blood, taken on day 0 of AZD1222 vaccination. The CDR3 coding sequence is TGTGCCAGCAGCCAAGATTTTTTCCATGACAGGGCTGGAAACACCATATATTTT. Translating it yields CASSQDFFHDRAGNTIYF.